This TCR beta chain was sequenced in a study of cytomegalovirus exposure and HLA in healthy donors. The overall study: Around 80 million unique TCRs from HLA-typed donors were held in an early data release.

The CDR3 is 13 residues long. V gave up 5 bases and J gave up 4 bases, with 11 bases separating them. Germline V CDR1 and CDR2: MNHNS, SASEGT. Vbeta (60) and Jbeta (13) primers were used in the PCR. The method was immunoSEQ multiplex PCR; TCRdb's version includes in-frame clones alone and lacks a portion of them. The repertoire holds 150,000 to 200,000 clones, with approximately 71% as singletons. Sequencing input: PBMCs. The genes are TRBV6-1 and TRBJ1-2; tentative D call: TRBD1 (6 bases). The receptor was isolated from a man aged 25-40 years in good health and CMV-seropositive. CDR3 DNA: TGTGCCAGCAGTTGGACAGACCGCTATGGCTACACCTTC. It translates to CASSWTDRYGYTF.